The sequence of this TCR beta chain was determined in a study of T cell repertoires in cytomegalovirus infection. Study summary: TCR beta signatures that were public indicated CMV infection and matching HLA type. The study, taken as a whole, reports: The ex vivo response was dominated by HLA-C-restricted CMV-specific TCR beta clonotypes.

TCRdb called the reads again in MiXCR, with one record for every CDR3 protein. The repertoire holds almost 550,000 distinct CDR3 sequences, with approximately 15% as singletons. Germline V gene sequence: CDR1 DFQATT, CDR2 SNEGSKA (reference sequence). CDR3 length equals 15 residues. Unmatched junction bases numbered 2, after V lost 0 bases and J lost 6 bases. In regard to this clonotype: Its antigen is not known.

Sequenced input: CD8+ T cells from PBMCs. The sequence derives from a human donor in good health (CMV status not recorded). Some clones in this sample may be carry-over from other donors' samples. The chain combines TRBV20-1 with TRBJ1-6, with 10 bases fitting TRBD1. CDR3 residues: CSARDRDRGNSPLHF. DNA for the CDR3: TGCAGTGCTAGAGACCGGGACAGGGGTAATTCACCCCTCCACTTT.